This TCR beta chain was identified during a study of blood T cell repertoires in COVID-19. For the study at large: Some COVID-19 samples were acute and others convalescent; all came from the United States, Italy and Spain. The cDNA or gDNA used as material had been derived from T cells, B-cell-depleted T cells, or PBMCs.

V shed 6 bases and J 0 bases; nucleotides not matched to a gene: 5. Germline assignment: CDR1 MGHRA and CDR2 YSYEKL. The CDR3 runs to 15 residues. In the authors' workflow: Estimated nucleated cell counts came from reference gene primer amplification. Method: immunoSEQ multiplex PCR; TCRdb's copy keeps in-frame clones and lacks some. The D gene and trimming were derived from the DNA, and the V and J assignments and clone size from that table. The sample includes nearly 300,000 clones, about 91% of them seen just once. This chain connects TRBV4-1 to TRBJ2-7, with 10 bases that match TRBD1. Sequencing input: peripheral blood. This receptor was obtained from a woman aged 30 to 39 who had recovered from COVID-19. CDR3 region: CASSLGQGSSYEQYF. CDR3 sequence (DNA): TGCGCCAGCAGTTTGGGACAGGGGAGCTCCTACGAGCAGTACTTC.